This T cell receptor beta chain emerged from a study of identical twins. Germline V gene lookup returns CDR1 SQVTM and CDR2 ANQGSEA. V was pared by 5 bases and J by 1 base, with 9 bases between. The length of the CDR3 is 14 residues. TCRdb re-called the 5' RACE reads through MiXCR, storing one row per CDR3 protein. In the table there are hundreds of thousands of distinct CDR3 sequences, around 8.6% of which are singletons. In its sample, this clonotype was seen many times. No antigen is known for it. The study's findings and limits: Fewer insertions marked abundant cord blood beta clonotypes; young adult naive trended weakly, memory not at all.

This same sample was also part of a study on yellow fever vaccine responses in identical twins.

This sequence originates from a woman in her late teens or twenties in good health. This chain joins TRBV29-1 and TRBJ2-6; D call uncertain. Sequenced sample: PBMCs. CDR3 protein: CSVNFRSGANVLTF. The CDR3 DNA reads as TGCAGCGTTAACTTTCGTTCTGGGGCCAACGTCCTGACTTTC.